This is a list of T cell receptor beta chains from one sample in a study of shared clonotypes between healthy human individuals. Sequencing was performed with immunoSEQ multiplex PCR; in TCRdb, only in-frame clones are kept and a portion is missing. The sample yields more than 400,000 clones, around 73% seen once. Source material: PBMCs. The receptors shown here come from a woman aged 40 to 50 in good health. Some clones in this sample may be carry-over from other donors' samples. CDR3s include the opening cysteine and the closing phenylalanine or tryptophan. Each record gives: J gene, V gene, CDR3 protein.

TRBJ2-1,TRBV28,CASTHGSSYNEQFF
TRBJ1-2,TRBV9,CASSVDLGQGGDGYTF
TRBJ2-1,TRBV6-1,CASSAPSGIGGEQFF
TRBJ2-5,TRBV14,CASSQFLQETQYF
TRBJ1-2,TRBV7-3,CASSLGPGQGSGGYTF
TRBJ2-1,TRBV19,CASSISGGIHNEQFF
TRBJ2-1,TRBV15,CATRSGRRWNEQFF
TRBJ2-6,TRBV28,CASSSPDSASSGANVLTF
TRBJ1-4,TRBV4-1,CASSLLAATNEKLFF
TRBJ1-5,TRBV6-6,CASSYSIQGNPQPQHF
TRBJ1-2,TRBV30,CAGSSNYGYTF
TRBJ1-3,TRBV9,CASSEHRGSGNTIYF
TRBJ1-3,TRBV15,CATSRDHTGDGNTIYF
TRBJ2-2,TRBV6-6,CASSYRWSTPGELFF
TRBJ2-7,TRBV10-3,CAISEGTSGSGEQYF
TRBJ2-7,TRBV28,CASTAPPVSSYEQYF
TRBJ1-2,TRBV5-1,CASSPGEGPDYGYTF
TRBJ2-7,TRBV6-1,CASSHRGPYEQYF
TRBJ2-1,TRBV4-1,CASSPGLAGVNEQFF
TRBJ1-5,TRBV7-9,CASSLAGGISQPQHF
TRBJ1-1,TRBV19,CASSIYRGYSTEAFF
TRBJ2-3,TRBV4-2,CASSQDLDTQYF
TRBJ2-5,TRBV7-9,CASSGRLAGGPQETQYF
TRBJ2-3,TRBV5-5,CASSLVLGASGDTQYF
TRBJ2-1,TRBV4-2,CASSQGASYNEQFF
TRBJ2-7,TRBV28,CASSTPRGSLGEQYF
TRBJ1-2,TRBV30,CAWSTSTQSGYTF
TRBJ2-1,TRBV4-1,CASSPVGVTYNEQFF
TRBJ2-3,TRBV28,CASSLSASGPSTDTQYF
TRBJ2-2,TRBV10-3,CAISELGPGELFF
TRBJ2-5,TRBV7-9,CASRARAYSETQYF
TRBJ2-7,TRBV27,CASSSLAGAEQYF
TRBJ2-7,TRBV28,CASSFYGGPSSYEQYF
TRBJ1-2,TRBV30,CAWSDPERYGYTF
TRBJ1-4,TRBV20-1,CSARENEKLFF
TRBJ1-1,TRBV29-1,CSVSGTGGGMMNTEAFF
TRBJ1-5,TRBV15,CATSRVEWGSNQPQHF
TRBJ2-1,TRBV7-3,CASSRRQTAEYNEQFF
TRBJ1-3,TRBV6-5,CASSYSTLIGNTIYF
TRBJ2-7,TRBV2,CASKREGVEQYF
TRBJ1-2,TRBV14,CASSPTGFGGYTF
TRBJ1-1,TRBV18,CASSQDMGTEAFF
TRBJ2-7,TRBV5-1,CASSSVLAGGQYEQYF
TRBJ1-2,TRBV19,CASSTRDRGNYGYTF
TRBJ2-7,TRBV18,CASSPQGRGYEQYF
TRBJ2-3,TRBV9,CASSSASGTGTNTQYF
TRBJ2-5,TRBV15,CATSRELAGQETQYF
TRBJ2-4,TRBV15,CATSRDSPGQGALDIQYF
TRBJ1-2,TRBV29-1,CSVWAGRNTYGYTF